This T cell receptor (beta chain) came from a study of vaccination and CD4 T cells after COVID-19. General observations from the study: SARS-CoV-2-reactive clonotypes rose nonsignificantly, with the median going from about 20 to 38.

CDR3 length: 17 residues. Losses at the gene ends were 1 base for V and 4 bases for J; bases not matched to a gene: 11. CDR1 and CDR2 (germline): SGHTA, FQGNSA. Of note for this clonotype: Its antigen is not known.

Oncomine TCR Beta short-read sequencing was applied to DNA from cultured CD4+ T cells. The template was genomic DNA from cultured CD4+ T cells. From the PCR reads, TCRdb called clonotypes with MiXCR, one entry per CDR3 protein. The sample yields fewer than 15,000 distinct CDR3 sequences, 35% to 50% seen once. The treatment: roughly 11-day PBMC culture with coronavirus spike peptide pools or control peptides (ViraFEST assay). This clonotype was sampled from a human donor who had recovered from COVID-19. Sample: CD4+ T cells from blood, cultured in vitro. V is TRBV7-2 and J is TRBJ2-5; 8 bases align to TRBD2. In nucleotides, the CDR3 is TGTGCCAGCAGCTTAGATGGTGGGCGGGGGGCCCGAGAGACCCAGTACTTC. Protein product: CASSLDGGRGARETQYF.